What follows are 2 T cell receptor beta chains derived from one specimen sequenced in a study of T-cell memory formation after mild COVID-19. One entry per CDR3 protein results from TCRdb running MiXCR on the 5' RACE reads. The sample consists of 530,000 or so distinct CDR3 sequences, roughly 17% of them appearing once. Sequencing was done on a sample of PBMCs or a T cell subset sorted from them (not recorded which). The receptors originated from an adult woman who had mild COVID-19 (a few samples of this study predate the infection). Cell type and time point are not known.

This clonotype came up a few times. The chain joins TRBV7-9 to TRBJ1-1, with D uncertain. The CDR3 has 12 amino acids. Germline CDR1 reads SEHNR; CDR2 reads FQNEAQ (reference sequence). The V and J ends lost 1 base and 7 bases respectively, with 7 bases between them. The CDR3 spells CASSLDPSEAFF. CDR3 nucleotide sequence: TGTGCCAGCAGCTTAGATCCCAGTGAAGCTTTCTTT.

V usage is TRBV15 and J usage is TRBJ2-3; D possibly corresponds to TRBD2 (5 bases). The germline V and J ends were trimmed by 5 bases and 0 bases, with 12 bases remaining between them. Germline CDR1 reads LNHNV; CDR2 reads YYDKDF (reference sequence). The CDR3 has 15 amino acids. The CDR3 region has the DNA TGTGCCACCAGCGCGCCTAGCAGTAGCACAGATACGCAGTATTTT. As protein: CATSAPSSSTDTQYF. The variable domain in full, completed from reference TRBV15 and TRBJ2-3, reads DAMVIQNPRYQVTQFGKPVTLSCSQTLNHNVMYWYQQKSSQAPKLLFHYYDKDFNNEADTPDNFQSRRPNTSFCFLDIRSPGLGDTAMYLCATSAPSSSTDTQYFGPGTRLTVL.